The table lists the clone carrying this T cell receptor beta chain with a few counts. V was cut by 2 bases and J by 9 bases, with 14 bases left in between. Germline CDR1 LGHDT, CDR2 YNNKEL (reference sequence). The CDR3 totals 14 residues. Profiling relied on immunoSEQ multiplex PCR, and the TCRdb table lists in-frame clones only, not all of them. The sample records about 220,000 clones, 80% to 85% being singletons. The sample originates from a study of blood T cell repertoires in COVID-19. Sequenced sample: peripheral blood. The clonotype comes from a woman aged 60-75 years who had recovered from COVID-19. The chain has TRBV3-1 (or the pseudogene TRBV3-2) and TRBJ2-1; a weak D match, TRBD2 (6 bases). CDR3 loop: CASSQRGRRGEQFF. DNA of the CDR3: TGTGCCAGCAGCCAAAGGGGTCGGAGGGGTGAGCAGTTCTTC.